Shown below are 23 T cell receptor beta chains from a single sample sequenced in a study of blood T cells in healthy people across ages. Next came a second PCR, run for roughly 7 to 12 cycles, which used a sample-barcoded 5' primer along with a J-beta primer mix. MiXCR, run by TCRdb on the 5' RACE reads, gives a single entry per CDR3 protein. The sample lists about 1.5 million distinct CDR3 sequences, about 42% occurring once. Sequencing used blood. The receptor set was obtained from a woman under 30 in good health.

This clonotype showed up just a few times. CDR3 coding DNA: TGTGCCAGCAGTTTTCGGCCAGCGGGAGCCGAGAATGAGCAGTTCTTC. Translation gives CASSFRPAGAENEQFF. V gene TRBV28 combines with J gene TRBJ2-1; 8 nucleotides agree with TRBD2. The CDR3 runs 16 residues. The V and J ends lost 3 bases and 7 bases, in that order; junction bases with no gene match: 11. Per germline, CDR1 MDHEN and CDR2 SYDVKM.

This clonotype was picked up many times. The chain combines TRBV20-1 with TRBJ1-2; D might be TRBD1 (6 bases). The CDR3 is 13 amino acids. Germline V gene data show CDR1 as DFQATT and CDR2 as SNEGSKA (reference sequence). V was trimmed by 3 bases and J by 4 bases, leaving 12 bases between them. CDR3 in amino acids: CSASGRGGYGYTF. In DNA, the CDR3 is TGCAGTGCTAGTGGCAGGGGCGGCTATGGCTACACCTTC.

This clonotype was found many times. This chain joins TRBV20-1 and TRBJ2-1, with TRBD2 identical over 9 bases. Germline V gene lookup returns CDR1 DFQATT and CDR2 SNEGSKA (reference sequence). J gave up 9 bases and V 0 bases, and 12 bases lay outside the gene matches. This CDR3 has 16 amino acids. CDR3 DNA sequence: TGCAGTGCTAGAGATCACCAGCGGGGGGATTCCGGTGAGCAGTTCTTC. This translates into CSARDHQRGDSGEQFF.

This chain links TRBV2 with TRBJ2-1; 12 bases align to TRBD2. The CDR3 has 15 amino acids. Trimming removed 5 bases from V and 10 bases from J; junction bases left unmatched: 9. CDR1 SNHLY and CDR2 FYNNEI come from the germline V gene. The CDR3 coding sequence is TGTGCCAGCAGTTTGTGGACTAGCGGGACGGGGGAGCAGTTCTTC. Translation: CASSLWTSGTGEQFF. Full variable domain (outside the CDR3, taken from reference TRBV2 and TRBJ2-1): EPEVTQTPSHQVTQMGQEVILRCVPISNHLYFYWYRQILGQKVEFLVSFYNNEISEKSEIFDDQFSVERPDGSNFTLKIRSTKLEDSAMYFCASSLWTSGTGEQFFGPGTRLTVL.

The chain employs TRBV9 and TRBJ2-7; D is unclear. Trimming removed 0 bases at V and 3 bases at J, with 7 bases between. The CDR3 totals 13 residues. In germline, CDR1 is SGDLS, CDR2 YYNGEE. CDR3 nucleotide sequence: TGTGCCAGCAGCGTAGACCCCCTCTACGAGCAGTACTTC. Amino acid sequence: CASSVDPLYEQYF. Full variable domain (missing parts from reference TRBV9 and TRBJ2-7): DSGVTQTPKHLITATGQRVTLRCSPRSGDLSVYWYQQSLDQGLQFLIQYYNGEERAKGNILERFSAQQFPDLHSELNLSSLELGDSALYFCASSVDPLYEQYFGPGTRLTVT.

This chain links TRBV13 with TRBJ2-4, with no clear D. V lost 5 bases and J lost 6, with 14 bases in between. Germline values: CDR1 PRHDT, CDR2 FYEKMQ (reference sequence). The CDR3 contains 14 residues. The DNA of the CDR3 is TGTGCCAGCAGCCTCCTCCTTAGAGCAAACATTCAGTACTTC. Translated, it gives CASSLLLRANIQYF.

Only a few counts were recorded for this clonotype. The rearrangement links TRBV15 to TRBJ1-2; TRBD1 is a possible D gene (6 bases). This CDR3 is built from 14 residues. Germline V gives CDR1 LNHNV, CDR2 YYDKDF (reference sequence). V lost 0 bases to trimming and J lost 8 bases, with 13 bases between them. The CDR3 coding sequence is TGTGCCACCAGCAGAGATATACAGGGAGGGGGCTACACCTTC. It is translated as CATSRDIQGGGYTF.

The chain uses TRBV3-1 and TRBJ1-5, with D maybe TRBD1 (5 bases). V was pared by 5 bases and J by 3 bases, with 11 bases between. In germline, CDR1 is LGHDT, CDR2 YNNKEL (reference sequence). There are 14 residues in the CDR3. CDR3 nucleotides: TGTGCCAGCAGCAACAGGTCCCCCAATCAGCCCCAGCATTTT. This codes for CASSNRSPNQPQHF. The complete variable domain, with remaining parts taken from reference TRBV3-1 and TRBJ1-5, reads DTAVSQTPKYLVTQMGNDKSIKCEQNLGHDTMYWYKQDSKKFLKIMFSYNNKELIINETVPNRFSPKSPDKAHLNLHINSLELGDSAVYFCASSNRSPNQPQHFGDGTRLSIL.

The CDR3, as DNA: TGCAGTGCTAGAGTACCGGGACAGGATGTAAGTGAGCAGTACTTC. Its translation: CSARVPGQDVSEQYF. The genes are TRBV20-1 and TRBJ2-7; 8 bases agree with TRBD1. The ends lost 1 base at V and 7 bases at J; junction bases unmatched: 12. CDR1 DFQATT and CDR2 SNEGSKA come from the germline V gene (reference sequence). The CDR3 loop spans 15 amino acids.

A note on this clonotype: One end of the junction varies from germline; a read error may be responsible. The chain joins TRBV5-1 to TRBJ2-3; D may be TRBD2 (5 bases). CDR3 length: 14 residues. CDR1 is SGHRS, CDR2 YFSETQ, per germline. CDR3 loop: CASNLAGRTDTQYF. CDR3 DNA: TGCGCCAGCAACTTGGCGGGCAGAACAGATACGCAGTATTTT.

With regard to this clonotype: The junction departs from the called germline gene at one end, perhaps through a read error. The V call is TRBV7-8, the J call TRBJ1-6; TRBD1 aligns across 9 bases. CDR1 is SGHVS and CDR2 is FQNEAQ in the germline V gene. The CDR3 consists of 15 residues. CDR3 nucleotides: TGTGCCAGCAGCTTCCCCGGGACAGGGCGGGTACCCCCCCACTTT. It specifies CASSFPGTGRVPPHF.

This clonotype was counted between two and nine times. The chain is built from TRBV29-1 and TRBJ2-7; D unclear. CDR3 length: 14 amino acids. V was clipped by 4 bases and J by 0 bases, with 13 bases between them. CDR1 and CDR2 from the germline V gene are SQVTM and ANQGSEA. CDR3 DNA sequence: TGCAGCGTTGGGATGTCGCTGGGCTCCTACGAGCAGTACTTC. It is translated as CSVGMSLGSYEQYF.

CDR3 sequence reads: CASSLGGQDTQYF. The CDR3 DNA reads TGTGCCAGCAGCTTGGGGGGACAGGATACGCAGTATTTT. The chain has TRBV7-9 and TRBJ2-3; tentatively, D is TRBD1 (7 bases). Germline V gene sequence: CDR1 SEHNR, CDR2 FQNEAQ (reference sequence). The CDR3 is 13 residues long. V was cut by 3 bases and J by 6 bases, with 10 bases left in between.

DNA for the CDR3: TGTGCCAGCAGCCCCAATACGGGCGGGAGCAAGTACGAGCAGTACTTC. Protein: CASSPNTGGSKYEQYF. The chain recombines TRBV27 with TRBJ2-7; TRBD2 matches 7 bases. Germline loops: CDR1 MNHEY, CDR2 SMNVEV (reference sequence). V was pared by 6 bases and J by 4 bases, with 15 bases of the junction left unmatched. This CDR3 comprises 16 residues.

The V call is TRBV4-1, the J call TRBJ1-1; D gene unclear. V was cut by 0 bases and J by 0 bases, with 8 bases left in between. Per the germline V gene, CDR1 is MGHRA and CDR2 is YSYEKL. The CDR3 is 15 amino acids. CDR3 residues: CASSQEHTMNTEAFF. CDR3 DNA: TGCGCCAGCAGCCAAGAACACACCATGAACACTGAAGCTTTCTTT.

This clonotype was counted between two and nine times. The chain is built from TRBV6-5 and TRBJ2-1, with 11 nucleotides matching TRBD1. Trimming removed 6 bases from V and 8 bases from J; junction bases left unmatched: 9. The CDR3 is 15 residues long. The germline V gene has CDR1 MNHEY and CDR2 SVGAGI. The CDR3 DNA sequence: TGTGCCAGCAGCCTAGCGGGACAGGGGGTTCATGAGCAGTTCTTC. Amino acid sequence: CASSLAGQGVHEQFF.

V and J are TRBV5-1 and TRBJ1-4; 8 positions agree with TRBD1. This CDR3 comprises 16 residues. The germline V gene has CDR1 SGHRS and CDR2 YFSETQ. V dropped 0 bases and J dropped 6; count of bases not matched to a gene: 7. The CDR3 DNA sequence: TGCGCCAGCAGCTTGGCCGGGACAGGACCGGATGAAAAACTGTTTTTT. Translation gives CASSLAGTGPDEKLFF.

V gene TRBV4-3 combines with J gene TRBJ1-1; possibly TRBD1 for D (5 bases). The V and J ends lost 1 base and 2 bases respectively, with 8 bases between them. The CDR3 is 14 amino acids. Germline loops: CDR1 LGHNA, CDR2 YSLEER. In DNA, the CDR3 is TGCGCCAGCAGCCAAGTCGACAGAAACACTGAAGCTTTCTTT. Translated: CASSQVDRNTEAFF.

A few counts support this clonotype. The chain carries TRBV28 and TRBJ1-2; a possible D gene is TRBD1 (6 bases). V was cut by 7 bases and J by 1 base, with 16 bases left in between. Germline V gene sequence: CDR1 MDHEN, CDR2 SYDVKM. This CDR3 comprises 15 residues. The CDR3 DNA reads as TGTGCCAGCAACGCGGCCGGGGGCAATAACTATGGCTACACCTTC. It codes for CASNAAGGNNYGYTF.

J is TRBJ1-5 and V is TRBV20-1; the match to TRBD1 covers 7 bases. V shed 3 bases and J 6 bases; nucleotides not matched to a gene: 11. Germline V lookup: CDR1 DFQATT, CDR2 SNEGSKA (reference sequence). This CDR3 has 15 residues. This CDR3 is CSASHRGVFSQPQHF. Written as DNA, the CDR3 is TGCAGTGCTAGTCACAGGGGCGTGTTCAGTCAGCCCCAGCATTTT.

The V gene is TRBV20-1, the J gene TRBJ2-3; TRBD2 is a possible D gene (5 bases). Germline V gene lookup returns CDR1 DFQATT and CDR2 SNEGSKA (reference sequence). Trimming cost V 4 bases and J 1 base, with 6 bases left between them. CDR3 length: 12 amino acids. The CDR3 region is CSATRGTDTQYF. CDR3 DNA: TGCAGTGCTACGAGGGGCACAGATACGCAGTATTTT.

In this sample, this clonotype turned up a few times. The J gene is TRBJ2-1, the V gene TRBV29-1; the D gene is possibly TRBD2 (6 bases). The germline V and J ends were trimmed by 6 bases and 9 bases, with 15 bases remaining between them. The CDR3 has 12 residues. CDR1 and CDR2 (germline): SQVTM, ANQGSEA. CDR3 sequence: CSVEGFTVEQFF. CDR3 sequence (DNA): TGCAGCGTGGAGGGTTTTACTGTTGAGCAGTTCTTC.

This clonotype was recorded a few times. Here the CDR3 reads CASSQDIGYGYTF. In nucleotides, the CDR3 is TGCGCCAGCAGCCAAGATATAGGGTATGGCTACACCTTC. The chain carries TRBV4-3 and TRBJ1-2; D gene ambiguous. CDR3 length: 13 amino acids. Germline lookup yields CDR1 LGHNA and CDR2 YSLEER. V was clipped by 0 bases and J by 5 bases, with 7 bases between them.